These 15 T cell receptor beta chains were sequenced from one sample in a study of coeliac disease. TCRdb's table, derived via immunoSEQ multiplex PCR, lists solely in-frame clones and lacks some. The table has around 6,000 clones, roughly two thirds seen once; the top ten hold about 9.2%. The specimen sequenced was lymphocytes from the gut lamina propria. The receptors come from a man aged 65 to 85 with active celiac disease.

This clone was found a few times. The CDR3 spells CASSQGLADSYEQYF. The CDR3 nucleotides are TGTGCCAGCAGCCAAGGGTTGGCAGACTCCTACGAGCAGTACTTC. The chain carries TRBV4-2 and TRBJ2-7; D unclear. Trimming removed 1 base from V and 0 bases from J, with 10 bases in between. The CDR3 totals 15 residues. CDR1 is LGHNA, CDR2 YNFKEQ, per germline.

This chain joins TRBV7-6 and TRBJ1-1; no reliable D call. The CDR3 covers 13 residues. V was clipped by 5 bases and J by 1 base, with 8 bases between them. CDR1 and CDR2 (germline): SGHVS, FNYEAQ. DNA of the CDR3: TGTGCCAGCAGCAGAGGGCCGAACACTGAAGCTTTCTTT. It codes for CASSRGPNTEAFF.

The J gene is TRBJ2-6, the V gene TRBV6-5, with D perhaps TRBD1 (5 bases). V lost 0 bases, J lost 1 base, and 7 bases lay in between. Germline V gene lookup returns CDR1 MNHEY and CDR2 SVGAGI. This CDR3 is built from 16 residues. In DNA, the CDR3 is TGTGCCAGCAGTTACTCCCCAGGGTCTGGGGCCAACGTCCTGACTTTC. Its protein is CASSYSPGSGANVLTF.

The chain combines TRBV5-1 with TRBJ2-3; the D is unclear. This CDR3 comprises 18 residues. V was cut by 4 bases and J by 1 base, with 22 bases left in between. Germline CDR1 SGHRS, CDR2 YFSETQ. In DNA, the CDR3 is TGCGCCAGCAGCCTACAAATGTCGGGTTCCTATCGCACAGATACGCAGTATTTT. It specifies CASSLQMSGSYRTDTQYF. The variable domain in full, with the rest retrieved from reference TRBV5-1 and TRBJ2-3, is KAGVTQTPRYLIKTRGQQVTLSCSPISGHRSVSWYQQTPGQGLQFLFEYFSETQRNKGNFPGRFSGRQFSNSRSEMNVSTLELGDSALYLCASSLQMSGSYRTDTQYFGPGTRLTVL.

The chain is built from TRBV7-3 and TRBJ2-2; 10 bases fit TRBD2. CDR1 is SGHTA, CDR2 FQGTGA, per germline. The J segment lost 3 bases and the V segment lost 2 bases, leaving 0 bases of the junction unmatched. The CDR3 loop spans 15 amino acids. The CDR3 protein is CASSLLAGDTGELFF. The DNA of the CDR3 is TGTGCCAGCAGCTTACTAGCGGGAGACACCGGGGAGCTGTTTTTT.

This chain links TRBV7-3 with TRBJ1-2; D uncertain. The germline V gene encodes CDR1 SGHTA and CDR2 FQGTGA. The CDR3 is 16 residues long. The germline V and J ends were trimmed by 5 bases and 2 bases, with 18 bases remaining between them. CDR3 DNA sequence: TGTGCCAGCAGCCCCACATCCCCGGGGAGCAACTATGGCTACACCTTC. It is translated as CASSPTSPGSNYGYTF. Based on the CDR3 plus reference TRBV7-3 and TRBJ1-2, the full variable domain is GAGVSQTPSNKVTEKGKYVELRCDPISGHTALYWYRQSLGQGPEFLIYFQGTGAADDSGLPNDRFFAVRPEGSVSTLKIQRTERGDSAVYLCASSPTSPGSNYGYTFGSGTRLTVV.

V is TRBV6-1 and J is TRBJ1-6, with a possible D match to TRBD1 (5 bases). This CDR3 spans 14 amino acids. Germline-derived CDR1 and CDR2 are MNHNS and SASEGT. Trimming shortened V by 2 bases and J by 6 bases, and 8 bases separated the two germline ends. The CDR3 reads CASSEYDSNSPLHF. In DNA, the CDR3 is TGTGCCAGCAGTGAATACGACAGTAATTCACCCCTCCACTTT.

This CDR3 is CASSLEAGSSYNEQFF. The DNA of the CDR3 is TGCGCCAGCAGCCTGGAAGCGGGGAGCTCCTACAATGAGCAGTTCTTC. This chain uses TRBV5-1 with TRBJ2-1, with TRBD2 matching 7 bases. The CDR3 has 16 amino acids. Trimming at V came to 4 bases and at J to 0 bases, leaving 7 bases not matched to a gene. Germline lookup yields CDR1 SGHRS and CDR2 YFSETQ.

The J gene is TRBJ1-1, the V gene TRBV19; D ambiguous. V shed 0 bases and J shed 0 bases, with 14 bases lying between them. Germline V gives CDR1 LNHDA, CDR2 SQIVND (reference sequence). The CDR3 extends over 17 amino acids. CDR3 bases: TGTGCCAGTAGTATAGAGCTGGGGAGGAACATGAACACTGAAGCTTTCTTT. This sequence encodes CASSIELGRNMNTEAFF.

The chain joins TRBV11-2 to TRBJ2-7; D is possibly TRBD1 (6 bases). CDR3 length equals 17 residues. Per the germline V gene, CDR1 is SGHAT and CDR2 is FQNNGV. The V end was cut by 5 bases, the J end by 0 bases, with 20 bases between. CDR3 DNA: TGTGCCAGCAGCAAATCCCGCCGGGACACGAGCTCCTACGAGCAGTACTTC. Its translation: CASSKSRRDTSSYEQYF. Drawing the rest from reference TRBV11-2 and TRBJ2-7, the complete variable domain is EAGVAQSPRYKIIEKRQSVAFWCNPISGHATLYWYQQILGQGPKLLIQFQNNGVVDDSQLPKDRFSAERLKGVDSTLKIQPAKLEDSAVYLCASSKSRRDTSSYEQYFGPGTRLTVT.

The V and J genes are TRBV19 and TRBJ1-2, with D maybe TRBD1 (6 bases). CDR1 and CDR2 (germline): LNHDA, SQIVND (reference sequence). V was clipped by 5 bases and J by 4 bases, with 14 bases between them. The CDR3 totals 14 residues. CDR3 DNA: TGTGCCAGTAGTCCCAGGACAGCAATCTATGGCTACACCTTC. Translation gives CASSPRTAIYGYTF.

The V gene is TRBV2, the J gene TRBJ2-7; 15 positions match TRBD2. Germline V CDR1 and CDR2: SNHLY, FYNNEI. V was clipped by 7 bases and J by 4 bases; unmatched bases: 14. The CDR3 loop spans 18 amino acids. The CDR3 DNA reads as TGTGCCAGCAAAAGGGGCAGAACCGGGACTAGCGGGGGGTACGAGCAGTACTTC. This encodes CASKRGRTGTSGGYEQYF.

The chain employs TRBV29-1 and TRBJ2-3, with 16 bases lining up with TRBD2. CDR3 size: 16 residues. The junction had 7 bases not matched to a gene; V was cut back by 5 bases and J by 5 bases. The germline CDR1 and CDR2 sequences are SQVTM and ANQGSEA. The DNA of the CDR3 is TGCAGCGTTCTTTCGGGACTAGCGGGAGGGCAAGATACGCAGTATTTT. This encodes CSVLSGLAGGQDTQYF.

The chain is built from TRBV5-1 and TRBJ1-1; the match to TRBD1 covers 8 bases. The V and J ends lost 4 bases and 3 bases, in that order; junction bases with no gene match: 8. The CDR3 is made up of 15 amino acids. Germline assignment: CDR1 SGHRS and CDR2 YFSETQ. The CDR3 reads CASSRTGLPDTEAFF. The CDR3 DNA reads TGCGCCAGCAGCAGGACAGGGTTGCCGGACACTGAAGCTTTCTTT.

This CDR3 reads CASSEYQGNYEQYF. In nucleotides, the CDR3 is TGTGCCAGCAGTGAATACCAGGGTAACTACGAGCAGTACTTC. The gene calls are TRBV6-1 and TRBJ2-7; D possibly corresponds to TRBD1 (5 bases). V was shortened by 2 bases and J by 3 bases, with 11 bases between the two germline ends. The germline CDR1 and CDR2 sequences are MNHNS and SASEGT. The CDR3 covers 14 residues.